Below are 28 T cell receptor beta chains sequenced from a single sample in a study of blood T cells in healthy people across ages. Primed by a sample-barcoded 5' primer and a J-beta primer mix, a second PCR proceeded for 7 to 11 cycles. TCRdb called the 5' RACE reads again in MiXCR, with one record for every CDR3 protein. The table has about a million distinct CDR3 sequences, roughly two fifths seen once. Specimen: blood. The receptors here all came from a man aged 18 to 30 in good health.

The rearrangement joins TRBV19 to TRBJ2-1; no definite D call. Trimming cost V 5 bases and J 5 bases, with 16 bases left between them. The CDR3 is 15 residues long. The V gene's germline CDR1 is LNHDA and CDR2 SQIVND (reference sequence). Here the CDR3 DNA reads TGTGCCAGTAGTCCCTCTATTGGCACCGACAATGAGCAGTTCTTC. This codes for CASSPSIGTDNEQFF.

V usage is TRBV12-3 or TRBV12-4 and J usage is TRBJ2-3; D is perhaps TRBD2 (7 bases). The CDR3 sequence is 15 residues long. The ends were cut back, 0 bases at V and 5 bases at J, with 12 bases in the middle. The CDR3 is CASSLAGGTKDTQYF. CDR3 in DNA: TGTGCCAGCAGTTTAGCGGGGGGGACAAAAGATACGCAGTATTTT.

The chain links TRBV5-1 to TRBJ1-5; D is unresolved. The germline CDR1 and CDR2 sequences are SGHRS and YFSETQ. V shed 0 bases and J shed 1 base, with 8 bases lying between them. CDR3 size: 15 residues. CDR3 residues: CASSLGVESNQPQHF. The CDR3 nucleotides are TGCGCCAGCAGCTTGGGAGTGGAAAGCAATCAGCCCCAGCATTTT.

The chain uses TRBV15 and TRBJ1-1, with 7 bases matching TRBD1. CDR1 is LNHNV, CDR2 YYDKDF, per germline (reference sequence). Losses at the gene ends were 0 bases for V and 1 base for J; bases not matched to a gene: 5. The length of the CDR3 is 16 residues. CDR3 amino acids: CATSRDRQGANTEAFF. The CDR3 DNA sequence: TGTGCCACCAGCAGAGACCGACAGGGCGCGAACACTGAAGCTTTCTTT.

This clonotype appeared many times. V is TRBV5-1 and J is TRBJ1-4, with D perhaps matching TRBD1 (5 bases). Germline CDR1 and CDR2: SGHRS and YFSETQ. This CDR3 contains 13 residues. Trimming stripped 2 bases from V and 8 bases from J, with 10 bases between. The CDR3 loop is CASSFGQGEKLFF. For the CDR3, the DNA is TGCGCCAGCAGCTTCGGACAAGGGGAAAAACTGTTTTTT.

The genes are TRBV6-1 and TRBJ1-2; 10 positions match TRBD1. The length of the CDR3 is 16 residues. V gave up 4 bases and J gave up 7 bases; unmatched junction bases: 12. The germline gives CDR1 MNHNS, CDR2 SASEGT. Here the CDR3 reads CASSVVRQGALSGYTF. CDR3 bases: TGTGCCAGCAGTGTTGTTAGACAGGGGGCATTGAGTGGCTACACCTTC.

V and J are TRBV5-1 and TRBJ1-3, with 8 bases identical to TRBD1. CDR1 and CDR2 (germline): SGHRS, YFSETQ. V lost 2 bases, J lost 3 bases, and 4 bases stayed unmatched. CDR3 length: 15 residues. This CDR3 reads CASSLGTGGGNTIYF. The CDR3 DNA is TGCGCCAGCAGCTTAGGGACAGGAGGTGGAAACACCATATATTTT.

The CDR3 protein is CAWSEGFPSSYNSPLHF. The CDR3 DNA sequence: TGTGCCTGGAGTGAGGGGTTTCCGAGCTCCTATAATTCACCCCTCCACTTT. The V call is TRBV30, the J call TRBJ1-6; possibly TRBD1 for D (5 bases). Trimming stripped 1 base from V and 0 bases from J, with 13 bases between. The germline V gene encodes CDR1 GTSNPN and CDR2 SVGIG (reference sequence). This CDR3 contains 17 residues.

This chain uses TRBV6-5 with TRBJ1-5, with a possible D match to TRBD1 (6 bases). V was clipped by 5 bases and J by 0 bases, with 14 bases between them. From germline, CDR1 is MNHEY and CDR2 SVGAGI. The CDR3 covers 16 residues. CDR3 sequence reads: CASSPRGGYSNQPQHF. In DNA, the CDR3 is TGTGCCAGCAGTCCCCGAGGGGGGTATAGCAATCAGCCCCAGCATTTT.

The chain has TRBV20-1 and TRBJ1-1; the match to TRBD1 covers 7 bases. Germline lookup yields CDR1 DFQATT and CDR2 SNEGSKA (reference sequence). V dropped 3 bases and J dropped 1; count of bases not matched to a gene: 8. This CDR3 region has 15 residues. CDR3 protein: CSASPGTEKNTEAFF. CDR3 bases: TGCAGTGCTAGCCCCGGGACAGAAAAGAACACTGAAGCTTTCTTT.

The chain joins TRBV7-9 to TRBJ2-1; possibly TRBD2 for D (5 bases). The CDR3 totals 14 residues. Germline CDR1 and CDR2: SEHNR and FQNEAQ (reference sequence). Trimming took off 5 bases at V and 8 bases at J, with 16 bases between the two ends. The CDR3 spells CASSLTSSYDEQFF. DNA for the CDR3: TGTGCCAGCAGCCTCACTAGTTCTTACGATGAGCAGTTCTTC.

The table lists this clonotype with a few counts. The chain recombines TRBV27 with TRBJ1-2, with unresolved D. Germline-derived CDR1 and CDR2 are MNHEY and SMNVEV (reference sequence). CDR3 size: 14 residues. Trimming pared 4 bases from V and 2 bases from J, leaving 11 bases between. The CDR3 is CASSSGKDNYGYTF. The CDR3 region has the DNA TGTGCCAGCAGTTCCGGGAAGGACAACTATGGCTACACCTTC.

The CDR3 protein is CASSHEDYRVTTEAFF. CDR3 coding DNA: TGTGCCAGCAGCCACGAAGATTACAGGGTTACCACTGAAGCTTTCTTT. The V and J genes are TRBV7-2 and TRBJ1-1; possibly TRBD1 for D (6 bases). The CDR3 has 16 amino acids. V was clipped by 5 bases and J by 4 bases, with 20 bases between them. Looked up from germline, CDR1 is SGHTA and CDR2 is FQGNSA.

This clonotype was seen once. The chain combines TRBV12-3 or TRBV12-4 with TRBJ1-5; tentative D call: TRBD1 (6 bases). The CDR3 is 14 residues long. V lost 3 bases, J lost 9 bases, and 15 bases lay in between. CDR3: CASSLAGDSRPQHF. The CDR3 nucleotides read TGTGCCAGCAGTTTGGCAGGGGACTCCCGGCCCCAGCATTTT.

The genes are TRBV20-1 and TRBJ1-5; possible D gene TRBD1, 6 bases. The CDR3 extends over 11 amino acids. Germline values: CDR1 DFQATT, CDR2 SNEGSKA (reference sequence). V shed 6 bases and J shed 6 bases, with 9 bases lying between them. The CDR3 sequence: CSAEQGQPQHF. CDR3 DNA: TGCAGTGCCGAACAGGGTCAGCCCCAGCATTTT.

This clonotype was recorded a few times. Here the CDR3 DNA reads TGTGCCAGCGCCATTCGGGGTAATAACGGGGAGCTGTTTTTT. Translation gives CASAIRGNNGELFF. The chain joins TRBV9 to TRBJ2-2; possibly TRBD2 for D (5 bases). CDR3 length: 14 residues. Germline assignment: CDR1 SGDLS and CDR2 YYNGEE. Trimming cost V 7 bases and J 7 bases, with 17 bases left between them.

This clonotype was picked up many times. The CDR3 DNA is TGCAGCGTTGAAGCTCGGCTAGCCTCCAGGCCAGATACGCAGTATTTT. It codes for CSVEARLASRPDTQYF. This sequence joins TRBV29-1 and TRBJ2-3; D may be TRBD2 (5 bases). This CDR3 is built from 16 residues. Germline V gives CDR1 SQVTM, CDR2 ANQGSEA. The V end lost 1 base, the J end lost 4 bases, and 18 bases lay between the germline ends.

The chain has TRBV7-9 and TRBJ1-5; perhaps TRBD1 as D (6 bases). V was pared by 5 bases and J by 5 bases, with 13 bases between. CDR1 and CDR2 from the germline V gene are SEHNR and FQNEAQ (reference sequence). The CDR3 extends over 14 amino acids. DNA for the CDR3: TGTGCCAGCAGCACACACAGGGTGGATCAGCCCCAGCATTTT. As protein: CASSTHRVDQPQHF.

CDR3 coding DNA: TGTGCCAGCAGCGTAGTCCCCACTTTGAACACTGAAGCTTTCTTT. Amino acids: CASSVVPTLNTEAFF. The chain couples TRBV9 to TRBJ1-1; D gene ambiguous. Germline lookup yields CDR1 SGDLS and CDR2 YYNGEE. This CDR3 contains 15 residues. Trimming shortened V by 0 bases and J by 0 bases, and 9 bases separated the two germline ends. The full variable domain, rest sourced from reference TRBV9 and TRBJ1-1, is DSGVTQTPKHLITATGQRVTLRCSPRSGDLSVYWYQQSLDQGLQFLIQYYNGEERAKGNILERFSAQQFPDLHSELNLSSLELGDSALYFCASSVVPTLNTEAFFGQGTRLTVV.

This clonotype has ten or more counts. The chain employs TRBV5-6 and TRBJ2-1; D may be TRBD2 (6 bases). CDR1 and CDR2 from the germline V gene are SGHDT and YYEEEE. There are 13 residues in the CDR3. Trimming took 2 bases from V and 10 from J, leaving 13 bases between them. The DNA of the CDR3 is TGTGCCAGCAGCTTAAGGAGGGATAGGGAGCAGTTCTTC. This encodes CASSLRRDREQFF. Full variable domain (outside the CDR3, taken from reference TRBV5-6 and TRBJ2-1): DAGVTQSPTHLIKTRGQQVTLRCSPKSGHDTVSWYQQALGQGPQFIFQYYEEEERQRGNFPDRFSGHQFPNYSSELNVNALLLGDSALYLCASSLRRDREQFFGPGTRLTVL.

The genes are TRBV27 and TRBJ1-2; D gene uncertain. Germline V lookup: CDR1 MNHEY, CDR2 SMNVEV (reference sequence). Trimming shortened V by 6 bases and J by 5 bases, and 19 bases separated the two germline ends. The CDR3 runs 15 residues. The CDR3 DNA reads TGTGCCAGCAGCCGTAGCGGTGGGAGAGAATATGGCTACACCTTC. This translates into CASSRSGGREYGYTF.

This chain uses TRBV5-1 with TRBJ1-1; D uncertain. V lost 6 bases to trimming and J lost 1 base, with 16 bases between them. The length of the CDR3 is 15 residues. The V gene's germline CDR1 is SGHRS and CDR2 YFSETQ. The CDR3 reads CASTISGQRNTEAFF. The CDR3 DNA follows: TGCGCCAGCACTATAAGTGGGCAGAGGAACACTGAAGCTTTCTTT.

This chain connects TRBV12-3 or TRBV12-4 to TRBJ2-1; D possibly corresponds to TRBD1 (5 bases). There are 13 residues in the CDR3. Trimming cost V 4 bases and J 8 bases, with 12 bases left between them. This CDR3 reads CASSWGSRDEQFF. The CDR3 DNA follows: TGTGCCAGCAGTTGGGGTTCCAGGGATGAGCAGTTCTTC.

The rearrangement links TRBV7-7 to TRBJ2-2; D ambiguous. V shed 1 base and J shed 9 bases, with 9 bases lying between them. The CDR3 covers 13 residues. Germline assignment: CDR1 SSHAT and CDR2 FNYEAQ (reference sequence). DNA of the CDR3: TGTGCCAGCAGCTTAGGACCCCACCGGGAGCTGTTTTTT. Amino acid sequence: CASSLGPHRELFF.

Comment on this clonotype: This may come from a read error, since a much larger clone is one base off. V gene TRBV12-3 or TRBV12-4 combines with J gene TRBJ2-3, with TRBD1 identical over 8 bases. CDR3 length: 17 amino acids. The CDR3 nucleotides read TGTGCCAGCAGTTTATACCCGAGACAGGGGTACACAGATACGCGGTATTTT. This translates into CASSLYPRQGYTDTRYF.

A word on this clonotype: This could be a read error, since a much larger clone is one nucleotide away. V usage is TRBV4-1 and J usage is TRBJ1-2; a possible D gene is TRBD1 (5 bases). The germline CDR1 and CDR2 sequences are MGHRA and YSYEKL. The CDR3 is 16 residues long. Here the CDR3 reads CASSQGRGYQNYGCTF. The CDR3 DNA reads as TGCGCCAGCAGCCAAGGAAGGGGTTATCAGAACTATGGCTGCACCTTC.

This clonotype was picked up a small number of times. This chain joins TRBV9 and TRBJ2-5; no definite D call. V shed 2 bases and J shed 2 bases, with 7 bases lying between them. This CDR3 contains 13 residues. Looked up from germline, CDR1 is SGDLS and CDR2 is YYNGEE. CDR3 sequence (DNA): TGTGCCAGCAGCGTTGAACTTCAAGAGACCCAGTACTTC. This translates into CASSVELQETQYF.

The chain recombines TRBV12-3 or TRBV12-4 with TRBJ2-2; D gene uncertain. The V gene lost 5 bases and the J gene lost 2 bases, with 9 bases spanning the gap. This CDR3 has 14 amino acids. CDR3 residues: CASSPQPNTGELFF. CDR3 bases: TGTGCCAGCAGTCCACAGCCAAACACCGGGGAGCTGTTTTTT.